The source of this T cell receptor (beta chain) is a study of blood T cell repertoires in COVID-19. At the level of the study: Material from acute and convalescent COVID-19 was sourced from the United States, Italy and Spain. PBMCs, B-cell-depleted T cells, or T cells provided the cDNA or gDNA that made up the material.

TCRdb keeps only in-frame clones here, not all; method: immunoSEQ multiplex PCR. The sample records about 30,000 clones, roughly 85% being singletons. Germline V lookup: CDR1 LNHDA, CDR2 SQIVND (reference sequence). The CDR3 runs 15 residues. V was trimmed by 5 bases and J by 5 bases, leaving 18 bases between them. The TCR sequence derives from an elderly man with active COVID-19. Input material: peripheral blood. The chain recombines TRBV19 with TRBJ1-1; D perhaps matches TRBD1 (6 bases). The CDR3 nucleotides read TGTGCCAGTAGTCCACAATACAGGGTTGGAACTGAAGCTTTCTTT. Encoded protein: CASSPQYRVGTEAFF.